This TCR beta chain comes out of a study of cytomegalovirus exposure and HLA in healthy donors. On the study more broadly: An earlier analysis found fewer than 120 million unique TCR beta sequences from 150 million to 200 million T cells.

On this clone itself: The antigen is undetermined.

13 Jbeta primers and 60 Vbeta primers were used for the PCR. Clones were sequenced by immunoSEQ multiplex PCR, and TCRdb holds only the in-frame ones, with some missing. The sample holds 170,000 or so clones, around 80% seen once. Broader study findings: A later analysis found most CMV-associated TCR beta chains apparently HLA-restricted.

The germline CDR1 and CDR2 sequences are SGHAT and FQNNGV. Trimming removed 7 bases from V and 4 bases from J, with 11 bases in between. The CDR3 length is 14 residues. The material sequenced was PBMCs. This rearrangement joins TRBV11-2 to TRBJ2-6; D unclear. The sequence was collected from a woman aged 45-59 years in good health and CMV-seropositive. Here the CDR3 reads CASNHLRGANVLTF. CDR3 coding DNA: TGTGCCAGCAACCATCTCAGGGGGGCCAACGTCCTGACTTTC.